These T cell receptor beta chains were read from a single sample in a study of OX40 agonist ivuxolimab in advanced cancers. Clones were sequenced by immunoSEQ multiplex PCR, and TCRdb holds only the in-frame ones, with some missing. The data contain fewer than 30,000 clones, approximately 91% of them singletons. Here the sequenced sample was CD4+ or CD8+ T cells sorted from blood, taken in a trial of the OX40 agonist ivuxolimab. Source of these receptors: an adult with an advanced solid tumor such as melanoma, head and neck, liver or kidney cancer. Each CDR3 is given with its conserved first and last residue. A D gene is named only where the DNA matches it firmly. Only part of the rows carry a size: once, few, many, or a class if the clone is expanded.

TRBD1 | TRBJ2-7 | NA | TRBV19 | TGTGCCAGTAGTATGGGGACAGGTATGCCTTCCTACGAGCAGTACTTC | CASSMGTGMPSYEQYF
TRBD1 | TRBJ2-5 | few | TRBV7-2 | TGTGCCAGCAGCCGCCCCTTGGGACAGGGTGAGACCCAGTACTTC | CASSRPLGQGETQYF
NA | TRBJ2-1 | NA | TRBV13 | TGTGCCCAGCAAGGAGGGGGGGCTGATGAGCAGTTCTTC | CAQQGGGADEQFF
TRBD2 | TRBJ2-1 | NA | TRBV11-2 | TGTGCCAGCAGCTTAGGATTAGCGGGGAATGAGCAGTTCTTC | CASSLGLAGNEQFF
NA | TRBJ2-5 | NA | TRBV9 | TGTGCCAGCAGCGTAGACGGGCGGGGTAAAGAGACCCAGTACTTC | CASSVDGRGKETQYF
TRBD1 | TRBJ1-1 | NA | TRBV6-1 | TGTGCCAGCAGTACCGGGACAGGCATTGAAGCTTTCTTT | CASSTGTGIEAFF
TRBD1 | TRBJ2-5 | once | TRBV28 | TGTGCCAGCAGTTTACCCACAGGGGTACGAGAGACCCAGTACTTC | CASSLPTGVRETQYF
NA | TRBJ2-7 | NA | TRBV13 | TGTGCCAGCAGCTTAGAAGCCCAACGCAAGCAGTACTTC | CASSLEAQRKQYF
TRBD2 | TRBJ2-1 | NA | TRBV5-1 | TGCGCCAGCAGCTTGGGCCCGTTTAGCGGGGGGAGCTCCTACAATGAGCAGTTCTTC | CASSLGPFSGGSSYNEQFF
TRBD1 | TRBJ2-7 | NA | TRBV4-2 | TGTGCCAGCAGCGGGGGACAGGCATACGAGCAGTACTTC | CASSGGQAYEQYF
TRBD2 | TRBJ2-7 | NA | TRBV5-4 | TGTGCCAGCACAGCCCGGGGGGCCTACGAGCAGTACTTC | CASTARGAYEQYF
NA | TRBJ1-1 | NA | TRBV9 | TGTGCCAGCAGCGTAGAGGGGTTGGACACTGAAGCTTTCTTT | CASSVEGLDTEAFF
NA | TRBJ2-2 | NA | TRBV5-1 | TGCGCCAGCAGCTTGCCCAACCAGGGGATTCCGAACACCGGGGAGCTGTTTTTT | CASSLPNQGIPNTGELFF
TRBD1 | TRBJ2-1 | NA | TRBV2 | TGTGCCAGCAGGGAACAGGGGAGTGAGCAGTTCTTC | CASREQGSEQFF
NA | TRBJ1-2 | NA | TRBV7-8 | TGTGCCAGCAGCTTAGCCCTTACCTATGGCTACACCTTC | CASSLALTYGYTF
TRBD1 | TRBJ2-7 | NA | TRBV7-8 | TGTGCCAGCAGCTCTCCGGGACAGGGAGATTACGAGCAGTACTTC | CASSSPGQGDYEQYF
TRBD1 | TRBJ1-5 | NA | TRBV6-1 | TGTGCCATCGAAGAAGGGACAGGGGGCCAGCCCCAGCATTTT | CAIEEGTGGQPQHF
NA | TRBJ1-5 | medium-sized | TRBV21-1 | TGTGCCAGCAGCAAAGCAGGACAGGGCAATCAGCCCCAGCATTTT | CASSKAGQGNQPQHF
NA | TRBJ2-7 | NA | TRBV9 | TGTGCCAGCAGCGGACAGGATTTTCCCTACGAGCAGTACTTC | CASSGQDFPYEQYF
NA | TRBJ1-2 | NA | TRBV6-1 | TGTGCCAGCAGTCTCCGGGGGGAGAGCTATGGCTACACCTTC | CASSLRGESYGYTF
NA | TRBJ2-2 | NA | TRBV27 | TGTGCCAGCAGTTTATCGACAAGCGGGGAGCTGTTTTTT | CASSLSTSGELFF
NA | TRBJ2-5 | NA | TRBV28 | TGTGCCAGCAGTTTTGCAGGACAGCCCGGGACCCAGTACTTC | CASSFAGQPGTQYF
NA | TRBJ2-6 | NA | TRBV7-3 | TGTGCCAGCAGCCAGCCCGAGGACCCACCTGCCTATGGGGCCAACGTCCTGACTTTC | CASSQPEDPPAYGANVLTF
NA | TRBJ2-3 | NA | TRBV2 | TGTGCCAGCAGTGAAGTGTTTAGCGTTGCAGATACGCAGTATTTT | CASSEVFSVADTQYF
TRBD2 | TRBJ2-5 | NA | TRBV4-1 | TGCGCCAGCAGCCAACGGACTAGCCCTGCCTCAGAGACCCAGTACTTC | CASSQRTSPASETQYF
TRBD2 | TRBJ2-1 | few | TRBV6-4 | TGTGCCAGCAGGCAGACTAGCGGGAGCTCAAATGAGCAGTTCTTC | CASRQTSGSSNEQFF
NA | TRBJ1-6 | NA | TRBV4-2 | TGTGCCAGCAGCCAAGGGGGCTCGAGTTCACCCCTCCACTTT | CASSQGGSSSPLHF
NA | TRBJ1-3 | NA | TRBV28 | TGTGCCAGCGGGACATTCGGATACAGCTCTGGAAACACCATATATTTT | CASGTFGYSSGNTIYF
NA | TRBJ2-7 | NA | TRBV4-1 | TGCGCCAGCAGCCCCACCGGGACGCCCTACGAGCAGTACTTC | CASSPTGTPYEQYF
NA | TRBJ1-4 | once | TRBV27 | TGTGCCAGCAGCTTATTCCAGGGTAACAGTGAAAAACTGTTTTTT | CASSLFQGNSEKLFF
NA | TRBJ1-2 | NA | TRBV11-2 | TGTGCCAGCAGCTTAAACAGGGCTGGCTACACCTTC | CASSLNRAGYTF
NA | TRBJ1-2 | few | TRBV7-9 | TGTGCCAGCAGCTTAGACAAGGCCCTCTCCTATGGCTACACCTTC | CASSLDKALSYGYTF
TRBD1 | TRBJ1-2 | NA | TRBV2 | TGTGCCAGCTTCGAACGACAGGGGATCTATGGCTACACCTTC | CASFERQGIYGYTF
TRBD1 | TRBJ2-7 | NA | TRBV9 | TGTGCCAGCAGCCAAGGGACAGGGGCCTACGAGCAGTACTTC | CASSQGTGAYEQYF
TRBD1 | TRBJ2-3 | NA | TRBV13 | TGTGCCAGCAGCTCCAGGGGGACGGGCACAGATACGCAGTATTTT | CASSSRGTGTDTQYF
TRBD1 | TRBJ2-7 | NA | TRBV5-6 | TGTGCCAGCAGCAACACCGGGACAGATCGCCACGAGCAGTACTTC | CASSNTGTDRHEQYF
NA | TRBJ2-4 | once | TRBV19 | TGTGCCAGTACAATATTTTATGGGGAATTGGCCAAAAACATTCAGTACTTC | CASTIFYGELAKNIQYF
NA | TRBJ1-1 | NA | TRBV7-9 | TGTGCCAGCAGCTTTATTTCCACTGAAGCTTTCTTT | CASSFISTEAFF
NA | TRBJ2-2 | few | TRBV6-5 | TGTGCCAGCAGTTACCTACAGGGAACCGGGGAGCTGTTTTTT | CASSYLQGTGELFF
NA | TRBJ1-5 | NA | TRBV5-5 | TGTGCCAGCAGCTTGTCGTGGCCAGGGAACAATCAGCCCCAGCATTTT | CASSLSWPGNNQPQHF
TRBD2 | TRBJ2-3 | NA | TRBV7-7 | TGTGCTAGCAGCTTAGGGACTAGCGGGGGATTGGATACGCAGTATTTT | CASSLGTSGGLDTQYF
NA | TRBJ1-1 | few | TRBV19 | TGTGCCAGTACATGGAGCAACACTGAAGCTTTCTTT | CASTWSNTEAFF
NA | TRBJ2-5 | once | TRBV7-6 | TGTGCCAGCAGCTTAGCACCCTTATCCCTCCAAGAGACCCAGTACTTC | CASSLAPLSLQETQYF
NA | TRBJ1-5 | NA | TRBV7-9 | TGTGCCAGCCAAAAGGACAATCAGCCCCAGCATTTT | CASQKDNQPQHF
TRBD2 | TRBJ2-3 | NA | TRBV6-4 | TGTGCCAGCAGCCTAGCGGGAGAAGGGACAGATACGCAGTATTTT | CASSLAGEGTDTQYF
NA | TRBJ1-5 | NA | TRBV10-3 | TGTGCCATCCTGCCAGGCGGTCAGCCCCAGCATTTT | CAILPGGQPQHF
TRBD2 | TRBJ2-2 | NA | TRBV7-9 | TGTGCCAGCAGAAGCACAGGGGGGACTAGCGTCACCGGGGAGCTGTTTTTT | CASRSTGGTSVTGELFF